This passage covers 11 T cell receptor beta chains from one sample sequenced in a study of technical replicates of blood from several donors. The data were produced by immunoSEQ multiplex PCR, yet TCRdb's version contains in-frame clones alone and is incomplete. The sample shows tens of thousands of clones, 92% of them seen only once. Material: T cells isolated from PBMCs. Receptors originate from a human donor in good health.

This chain uses TRBV2 with TRBJ2-1; tentatively, D is TRBD1 (5 bases). In germline, CDR1 is SNHLY, CDR2 FYNNEI. This CDR3 contains 14 residues. Trimming removed 0 bases at V and 13 bases at J, with 16 bases between. CDR3 residues: CASSEALQGSGQFF. CDR3 bases: TGTGCCAGCAGTGAAGCGCTTCAGGGCTCTGGACAGTTCTTC.

V and J are TRBV28 and TRBJ2-7, with D perhaps matching TRBD1 (5 bases). This CDR3 spans 12 amino acids. V lost 6 bases and J 2 bases, leaving 8 bases between the germline ends. Germline values: CDR1 MDHEN, CDR2 SYDVKM. For the CDR3, the DNA is TGTGCCAGCAGGGACAAGCCCTACGAGCAGTACTTC. This codes for CASRDKPYEQYF. The variable domain in full, with the rest retrieved from reference TRBV28 and TRBJ2-7, is DVKVTQSSRYLVKRTGEKVFLECVQDMDHENMFWYRQDPGLGLRLIYFSYDVKMKEKGDIPEGYSVSREKKERFSLILESASTNQTSMYLCASRDKPYEQYFGPGTRLTVT.

CDR3 nucleotides: TGTGCCTGGAGTGCCAAACTAGCGGGGGGGGGAGAGACCCAGTACTTC. This codes for CAWSAKLAGGGETQYF. The chain has TRBV30 and TRBJ2-5; 13 bases fit TRBD2. The CDR3 is 16 amino acids. Trimming took 1 base from V and 4 from J; bases not matched to a gene: 6. Per germline, CDR1 GTSNPN and CDR2 SVGIG (reference sequence). The full variable domain, completed using reference TRBV30 and TRBJ2-5, is SQTIHQWPATLVQPVGSPLSLECTVEGTSNPNLYWYRQAAGRGLQLLFYSVGIGQISSEVPQNLSASRPQDRQFILSSKKLLLSDSGFYLCAWSAKLAGGGETQYFGPGTRLLVL.

This clone was seen just once. The rearrangement joins TRBV19 to TRBJ2-3, with 8 positions matching TRBD2. In germline, CDR1 is LNHDA, CDR2 SQIVND (reference sequence). The CDR3 covers 14 residues. J gave up 5 bases and V 5 bases, and 6 bases lay outside the gene matches. This chain's CDR3 is CASSFGGGLDTQYF. The CDR3 DNA follows: TGTGCCAGTAGTTTCGGCGGGGGGTTAGATACGCAGTATTTT. Full variable domain (outside the CDR3, taken from reference TRBV19 and TRBJ2-3): DGGITQSPKYLFRKEGQNVTLSCEQNLNHDAMYWYRQDPGQGLRLIYYSQIVNDFQKGDIAEGYSVSREKKESFPLTVTSAQKNPTAFYLCASSFGGGLDTQYFGPGTRLTVL.

The rearrangement joins TRBV18 to TRBJ1-6; TRBD1 is a possible D gene (6 bases). V shed 6 bases and J shed 7 bases, with 16 bases lying between them. The CDR3 runs 15 residues. Germline V gene lookup returns CDR1 KGHSH and CDR2 LQKENI. The CDR3 here is CASSLNRDFNSPLHF. The CDR3 DNA reads TGTGCCAGCTCGCTAAACAGGGATTTCAATTCACCCCTCCACTTT.

The DNA for the CDR3 is TGCAGCGTTCCGGGGGACAGGGGGTATGAAAAACTGTTTTTT. Translated, it gives CSVPGDRGYEKLFF. This chain connects TRBV29-1 to TRBJ1-4; 11 bases agree with TRBD1. This CDR3 comprises 14 residues. Germline-derived CDR1 and CDR2 are SQVTM and ANQGSEA. V shed 5 bases, J shed 6 bases, and the junction held 5 bases outside the gene matches.

This sequence joins TRBV4-1 and TRBJ2-7, with a tentative D call TRBD2 (7 bases). The CDR3 runs to 14 residues. The germline gives CDR1 MGHRA, CDR2 YSYEKL. The germline V and J ends were trimmed by 3 bases and 3 bases, with 12 bases remaining between them. CDR3 in DNA: TGCGCCAGCAGCCAGGGGGGGGCATTCTACGAGCAGTACTTC. The encoded protein is CASSQGGAFYEQYF.

The gene calls are TRBV10-1 and TRBJ2-1; D is unresolved. This CDR3 contains 13 residues. The V end lost 0 bases, the J end lost 6 bases, and 6 bases lay between the germline ends. Looked up from germline, CDR1 is WNHNN and CDR2 is SYGVQD (reference sequence). Written as DNA, the CDR3 is TGCGCCAGCAGTGAGTCGACGGGCAATGAGCAGTTCTTC. Its protein product is CASSESTGNEQFF.

This clone has just one count. This rearrangement joins TRBV6-6 to TRBJ1-3; D might be TRBD1 (5 bases). From germline, CDR1 is MNHNY and CDR2 SVGAGI (reference sequence). The CDR3 covers 15 residues. V lost 5 bases to trimming and J lost 0 bases, with 11 bases between them. CDR3 in amino acids: CASSETDVSGNTIYF. The CDR3 coding sequence is TGTGCCAGCAGTGAGACAGATGTCTCTGGAAACACCATATATTTT.

The chain recombines TRBV9 with TRBJ1-1; TRBD1 aligns across 8 bases. Trimming took 0 bases from V and 1 from J; bases not matched to a gene: 17. CDR1 is SGDLS, CDR2 YYNGEE, per germline. CDR3 length equals 20 residues. The CDR3 sequence: CASSVGVIQGASVRNTEAFF. Written as DNA, the CDR3 is TGTGCCAGCAGCGTAGGAGTTATCCAGGGGGCTTCGGTCAGGAACACTGAAGCTTTCTTT.

V and J are TRBV5-1 and TRBJ1-4; TRBD1 is a possible D gene (5 bases). The CDR3 totals 15 residues. Germline V gives CDR1 SGHRS, CDR2 YFSETQ. V was shortened by 0 bases and J by 8 bases, with 14 bases between the two germline ends. The CDR3 DNA reads TGCGCCAGCAGCTTGGAAACAGGCGCTGGGGAAAAACTGTTTTTT. This gives the protein CASSLETGAGEKLFF.